A single T cell receptor beta chain is shown here with its context. J was trimmed by 4 bases and V by 3 bases; bases with no gene match: 5. CDR3 length: 13 amino acids. Germline V gives CDR1 DFQATT, CDR2 SNEGSKA (reference sequence). This specimen belongs to a study of blood T cell repertoires in COVID-19. Whole-study context: Acute-phase and convalescent COVID-19 samples originated in the United States, Italy and Spain. Sources were T cells, B-cell-depleted T cells, or PBMCs; the material itself was cDNA or gDNA.

In the authors' workflow: Estimation of nucleated cell counts relied on the amplification of reference gene primers. Some clones are missing from TCRdb's copy, which holds only in-frame ones; the method was immunoSEQ multiplex PCR. That table supplies the V and J calls and clone size; D and trimming were determined from the DNA. The data contain about 150,000 clones, 75% to 90% of them seen just once; the ten biggest clones take up roughly 13%. Enrolled during active infection, Seattle patients were then followed longitudinally. The sample taken for sequencing was peripheral blood. V is TRBV20-1 and J is TRBJ1-2, with 7 bases matching TRBD1. This receptor was taken from a man younger than 35 with COVID-19, enrolled during active disease. The CDR3 here is CSASRGGSYGYTF. The DNA of the CDR3 is TGCAGTGCTAGTCGAGGGGGCAGCTATGGCTACACCTTC.